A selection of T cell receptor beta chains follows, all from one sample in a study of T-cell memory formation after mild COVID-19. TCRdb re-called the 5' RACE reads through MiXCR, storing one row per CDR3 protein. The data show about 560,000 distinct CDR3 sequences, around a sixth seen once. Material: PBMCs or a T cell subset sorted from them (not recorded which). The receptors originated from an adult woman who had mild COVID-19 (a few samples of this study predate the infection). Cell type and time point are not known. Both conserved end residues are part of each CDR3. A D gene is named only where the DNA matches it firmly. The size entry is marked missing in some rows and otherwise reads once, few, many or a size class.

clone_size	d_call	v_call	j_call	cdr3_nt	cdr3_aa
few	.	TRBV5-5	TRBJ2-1	TGTGCCAGCAGCTTGGGAGGGGCATCCTACAATGAGCAGTTCTTC	CASSLGGASYNEQFF
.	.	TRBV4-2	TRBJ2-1	TGTGCCAGCAGCCAAGGGATAGTATCCTACAATGAGCAGTTCTTC	CASSQGIVSYNEQFF
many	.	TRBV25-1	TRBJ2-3	TGTGCCAGCAGTGAGGGGGTCGATCGGAACAGAGACACAGATACGCAGTATTTT	CASSEGVDRNRDTDTQYF
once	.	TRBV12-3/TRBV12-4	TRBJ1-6	TGTGCCAGCAGTTTCAATCGGAGAAATTCACCCCTCCACTTT	CASSFNRRNSPLHF
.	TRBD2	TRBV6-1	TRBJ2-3	TGTGCCAGCAGTGAAACGGGGGGACCCCCAGATACGCAGTATTTT	CASSETGGPPDTQYF
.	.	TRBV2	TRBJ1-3	TGTGCCAGCAGCGGACGGTTAGCTGGAAACACCATATATTTT	CASSGRLAGNTIYF
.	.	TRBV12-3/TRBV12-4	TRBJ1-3	TGTGCCAGCAGCATACAGGGAAACACCATATATTTT	CASSIQGNTIYF
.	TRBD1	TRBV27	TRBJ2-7	TGTGCCAGCAGTCCCCTACCGGACAGGGGCGAGCAGTACTTC	CASSPLPDRGEQYF
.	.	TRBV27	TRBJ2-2	TGTGCCAGCAGTTTATCTTTTGGGGTCCTATCGGAAGGGGAGCTGTTTTTT	CASSLSFGVLSEGELFF
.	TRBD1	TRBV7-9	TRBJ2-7	TGTGCCAGCAGCTCGGGACAGCCCTACGAGCAGTACTTC	CASSSGQPYEQYF
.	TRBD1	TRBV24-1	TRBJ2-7	TGTGCCACCAGTGACCTGACAGGGAACGAGCAGTACTTC	CATSDLTGNEQYF
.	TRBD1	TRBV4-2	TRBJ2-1	TGTGCCAGCAGCCTCCAGACAGGGAATGAGCAGTTCTTC	CASSLQTGNEQFF
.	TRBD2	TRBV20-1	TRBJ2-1	TGCAGTGCTCCGCGGAGAACTAGCGGGAGGGCCCTGGGCAATGAGCAGTTCTTC	CSAPRRTSGRALGNEQFF
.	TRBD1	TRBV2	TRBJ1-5	TGTGCCAGCAGGACAGGGCCCAATCAGCCCCAGCATTTT	CASRTGPNQPQHF
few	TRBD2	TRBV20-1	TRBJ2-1	TGCAGTGCGACCCTCAGCGGGAGGGGATACAATGAGCAGTTCTTC	CSATLSGRGYNEQFF
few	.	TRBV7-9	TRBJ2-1	TGTGCCAGCAGCTTAGCGGCCGCACCCTCGGGGTTCTTC	CASSLAAAPSGFF
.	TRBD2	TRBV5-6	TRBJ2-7	TGTGCCAGCAGCTTGGTAGCGGGAAAAAGTTCCTACGAGCAGTACTTC	CASSLVAGKSSYEQYF
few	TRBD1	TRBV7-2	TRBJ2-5	TGTGCCAGCAGCTTAGGAAGGGACAGGGCTAGGGAGACCCAGTACTTC	CASSLGRDRARETQYF
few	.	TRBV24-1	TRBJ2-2	TGTGCCACCAGTAACCCGGGGCCCGGGGAGCTGTTTTTT	CATSNPGPGELFF
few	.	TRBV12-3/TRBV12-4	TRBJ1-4	TGTGCCAGCAGTCCACGCCCTCTAACATCTAATGAAAAACTGTTTTTT	CASSPRPLTSNEKLFF
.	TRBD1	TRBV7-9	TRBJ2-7	TGTGCCAGCAGCTCTAACAGGGGGCAGGACGAGCAGTACTTC	CASSSNRGQDEQYF
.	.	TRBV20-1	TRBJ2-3	TGCAGTGCTGAGTTGCAGGGGTGGTTCACAGATACGCAGTATTTT	CSAELQGWFTDTQYF
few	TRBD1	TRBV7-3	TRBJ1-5	TGTGCCAGCAGCTCCCCCCTCGGGACAGGTACCAATCAGCCCCAGCATTTT	CASSSPLGTGTNQPQHF
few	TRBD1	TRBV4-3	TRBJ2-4	TGCGCCAGCAGCCGTCGACAGGGGACCATTCAGTACTTC	CASSRRQGTIQYF
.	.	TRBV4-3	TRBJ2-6	TGCGCCAGCAGCCAAGACTGGGGATTTGGGGCCAACGTCCTGACTTTC	CASSQDWGFGANVLTF
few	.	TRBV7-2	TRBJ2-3	TGTGCCAGCAGCTCCCTCTCAGATACGCAGTATTTT	CASSSLSDTQYF
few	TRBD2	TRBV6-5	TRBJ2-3	TGTGCCAGCAGCTCCGACCTTAGCGGGAGGACCCAGGGGAAGGGGACTGAGGACACGCGTGCGCAGTATTTT	CASSSDLSGRTQGKGTEDTRAQYF
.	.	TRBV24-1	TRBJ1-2	TGTGCCACCAGTGGAGGAAAGGGTTATGACTATGGCTACACCTTC	CATSGGKGYDYGYTF
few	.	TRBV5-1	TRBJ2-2	TGCGCCAGCAGCTCCCTCATCGCAGACAGCACCGGGGAGCTGTTTTTT	CASSSLIADSTGELFF
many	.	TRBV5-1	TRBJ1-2	TGCGCCAGCAGCTGGACCGGGGGACTGAGCTCCTTC	CASSWTGGLSSF
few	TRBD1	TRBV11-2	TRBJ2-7	TGTGCCAGCAGCTCCGTCCGGGACAGGGCCTACGAGCAGTACTTC	CASSSVRDRAYEQYF
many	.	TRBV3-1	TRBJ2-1	TGCGCCAGCAGCCCTGGGGGTCGCTCCTACAATGAGCAGTTCTTC	CASSPGGRSYNEQFF
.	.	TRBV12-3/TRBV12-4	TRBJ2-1	TGTGCCAGCAGTTCCCCCGCAGATCGAGTGCACAATGAGCAGTTCTTC	CASSSPADRVHNEQFF
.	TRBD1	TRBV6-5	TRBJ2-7	TGTGCCAGCAAGGGACAGGGAACCTACGAGCAGTACTTC	CASKGQGTYEQYF
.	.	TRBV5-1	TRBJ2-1	TGCGCCAGCAACACTTACCCGTACAATGAGCAGTTCTTC	CASNTYPYNEQFF
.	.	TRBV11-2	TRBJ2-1	TGTGCCAGCAGCTTTAATAGAGGGCCAAACAATGAGCAGTTCTTC	CASSFNRGPNNEQFF
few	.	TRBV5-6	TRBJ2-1	TGTGCCAGCAGCTTGATTTGGGGGGCATCCAATGAGCAGTTCTTC	CASSLIWGASNEQFF
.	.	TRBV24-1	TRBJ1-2	TGTGCCACCAGTGATTATTCGGGAGATGGCTACACCTTC	CATSDYSGDGYTF